These 7 T cell receptor beta chains came from one sample sequenced in a study of identical twins. TCRdb re-called the 5' RACE reads with MiXCR, one entry per CDR3 protein. The data hold 310,000 or so distinct CDR3 sequences, with more than 6.5% observed a single time. These data were also reused for a study on yellow fever vaccine responses in identical twins.

The specimen sequenced was memory (CD45RO+) T cells sorted from blood. These TCRs come from a woman aged 18-29 years in good health.

The V and J genes are TRBV14 and TRBJ2-7, with 13 nucleotides matching TRBD2. V was pared by 4 bases and J by 5 bases, with 2 bases of the junction left unmatched. The CDR3 sequence is 14 residues long. Germline-derived CDR1 and CDR2 are SGHDN and FVKESK. CDR3 nucleotides: TGTGCCAGCAGCCGACTAGCGGGAGGTAACGAGCAGTACTTC. Its translation is CASSRLAGGNEQYF. Full variable domain (outside the CDR3, taken from reference TRBV14 and TRBJ2-7): EAGVTQFPSHSVIEKGQTVTLRCDPISGHDNLYWYRRVMGKEIKFLLHFVKESKQDESGMPNNRFLAERTGGTYSTLKVQPAELEDSGVYFCASSRLAGGNEQYFGPGTRLTVT.

This clonotype has only a few counts. The chain couples TRBV6-1 to TRBJ2-1; no definite D call. This CDR3 is 11 amino acids long. V was cut by 8 bases and J by 9 bases, with 11 bases left in between. Per germline, CDR1 MNHNS and CDR2 SASEGT. In DNA form, the CDR3 reads TGTGCCAGCTCCCCCTGGGGTGAGCAGTTCTTC. It specifies CASSPWGEQFF.

This clonotype appeared many times. The V gene is TRBV25-1, the J gene TRBJ2-7, with a weak D call TRBD2 (6 bases). The CDR3 loop spans 14 amino acids. Germline V gene sequence: CDR1 MGHDK, CDR2 SYGVNS. V dropped 2 bases and J dropped 6 bases, with 14 bases sitting between them. CDR3 in DNA: TGTGCCAGCAGTGAAGCCTCCCGGGGGTTCGAGCAGTACTTC. Translating it yields CASSEASRGFEQYF.

This chain joins TRBV7-9 and TRBJ2-3; 10 bases line up with TRBD2. This CDR3 region has 16 residues. V gave up 3 bases and J gave up 2 bases; unmatched junction bases: 5. Germline CDR1 is SEHNR and CDR2 is FQNEAQ (reference sequence). Written as DNA, the CDR3 is TGTGCCAGCAGCTTCGCTAGCGGGAGAGTCACAGATACGCAGTATTTT. Its translation: CASSFASGRVTDTQYF.

This rearrangement joins TRBV10-1 to TRBJ2-7, with D perhaps matching TRBD2 (6 bases). The V gene lost 7 bases and the J gene lost 6 bases, with 13 bases spanning the gap. The V gene's germline CDR1 is WNHNN and CDR2 SYGVQD (reference sequence). CDR3 size: 12 residues. CDR3 DNA sequence: TGCGCCAGCACCCGGGAGCAGACCGAGCAGTACGTC. It specifies CASTREQTEQYV.

This clonotype was recorded many times. This chain links TRBV27 with TRBJ1-1; D may be TRBD1 (5 bases). Germline V gives CDR1 MNHEY, CDR2 SMNVEV (reference sequence). The CDR3 has 15 residues. V dropped 9 bases and J dropped 1 base, with 18 bases sitting between them. The CDR3 DNA reads TGTGCCAGTCGCCGGGACGCCGTGGCGAACACTGAAGCTTTCTTT. Translation gives CASRRDAVANTEAFF.

This chain links TRBV7-2 with TRBJ1-6; TRBD1 matches 7 bases. V gave up 4 bases and J gave up 10 bases; unmatched junction bases: 10. Germline V lookup: CDR1 SGHTA, CDR2 FQGNSA. The length of the CDR3 is 15 residues. CDR3 sequence reads: CASSSHDRVGSPLHF. The CDR3 DNA reads TGTGCCAGCAGCTCCCACGACAGGGTCGGGTCACCCCTCCACTTT.